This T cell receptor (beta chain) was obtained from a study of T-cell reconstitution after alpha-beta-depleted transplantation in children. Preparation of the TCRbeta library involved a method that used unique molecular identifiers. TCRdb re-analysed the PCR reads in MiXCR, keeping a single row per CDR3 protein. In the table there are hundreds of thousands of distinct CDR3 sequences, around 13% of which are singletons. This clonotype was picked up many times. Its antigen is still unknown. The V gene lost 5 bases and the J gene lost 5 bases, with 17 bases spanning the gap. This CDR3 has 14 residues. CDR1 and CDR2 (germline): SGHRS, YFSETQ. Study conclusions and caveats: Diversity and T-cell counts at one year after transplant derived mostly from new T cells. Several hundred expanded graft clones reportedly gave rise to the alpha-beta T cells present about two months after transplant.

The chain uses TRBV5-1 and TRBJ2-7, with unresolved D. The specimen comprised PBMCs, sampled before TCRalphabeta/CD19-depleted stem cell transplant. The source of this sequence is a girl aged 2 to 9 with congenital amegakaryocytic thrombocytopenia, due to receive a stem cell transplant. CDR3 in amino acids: CASRPFSPSDEQYF. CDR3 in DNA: TGCGCCAGCAGGCCCTTCTCCCCATCTGACGAGCAGTACTTC.